Below, 14 T cell receptor beta chains from the same sample are listed, as sequenced in a study of blood T cell repertoires in COVID-19. The repertoire was sequenced with immunoSEQ multiplex PCR; TCRdb's copy has only in-frame clones and lacks some. The sample has around 300,000 clones; roughly 90% are singletons. Sequenced input: peripheral blood. These receptors were taken from a man aged 18 to 35 with active or convalescent COVID-19.

This chain links TRBV5-6 with TRBJ2-3, with TRBD2 matching 9 bases. Germline V gene data show CDR1 as SGHDT and CDR2 as YYEEEE. The J segment lost 1 base and the V segment lost 1 base, leaving 7 bases of the junction unmatched. The CDR3 is made up of 17 amino acids. CDR3: CASSLLRSSGGTDTQYF. The CDR3 nucleotides read TGTGCCAGCAGCTTGCTGCGTTCTAGCGGGGGCACAGATACGCAGTATTTT. Looking up the rest from reference TRBV5-6 and TRBJ2-3 gives the full variable domain: DAGVTQSPTHLIKTRGQQVTLRCSPKSGHDTVSWYQQALGQGPQFIFQYYEEEERQRGNFPDRFSGHQFPNYSSELNVNALLLGDSALYLCASSLLRSSGGTDTQYFGPGTRLTVL.

This clone was detected many times. The chain couples TRBV11-2 to TRBJ1-6; weak D call: TRBD1 (6 bases). Per germline, CDR1 SGHAT and CDR2 FQNNGV. Trimming stripped 3 bases from V and 10 bases from J, with 13 bases between. The length of the CDR3 is 14 residues. The CDR3 loop reads CASSFGRGVSPLHF. The CDR3 DNA reads TGTGCCAGCAGCTTTGGCAGGGGAGTCTCACCCCTCCACTTT.

This clone was picked up one time. This chain links TRBV19 with TRBJ1-6; the D is unclear. The CDR3 totals 14 residues. The V gene's germline CDR1 is LNHDA and CDR2 SQIVND (reference sequence). V lost 3 bases and J lost 8, with 11 bases in between. The CDR3 nucleotides read TGTGCCAGTAGTATTGTCGATAGTTATTCACCCCTCCACTTT. This sequence encodes CASSIVDSYSPLHF. The whole variable domain, filled in from reference TRBV19 and TRBJ1-6, reads DGGITQSPKYLFRKEGQNVTLSCEQNLNHDAMYWYRQDPGQGLRLIYYSQIVNDFQKGDIAEGYSVSREKKESFPLTVTSAQKNPTAFYLCASSIVDSYSPLHFGNGTRLTVT.

This chain uses TRBV10-3 with TRBJ2-7; no definite D call. V shed 2 bases and J shed 3 bases, with 5 bases lying between them. This CDR3 spans 12 amino acids. Germline V gives CDR1 ENHRY, CDR2 SYGVKD. This chain's CDR3 is CAISETDYEQYF. The CDR3 DNA reads as TGTGCCATCAGTGAGACAGACTACGAGCAGTACTTC.

The chain couples TRBV6-5 to TRBJ1-1; possible D gene TRBD1, 5 bases. The CDR3 spans 16 residues. Germline V CDR1 and CDR2: MNHEY, SVGAGI. Trimming cost V 2 bases and J 7 bases, with 20 bases left between them. CDR3 DNA sequence: TGTGCCAGCAGTTACGGCGGGGGTTATCGCGGTGATGAAGCTTTCTTT. This translates into CASSYGGGYRGDEAFF.

In its sample, this clone was seen once. The chain uses TRBV7-9 and TRBJ1-5; the D is unclear. The germline CDR1 and CDR2 sequences are SEHNR and FQNEAQ (reference sequence). V was trimmed by 6 bases and J by 3 bases, leaving 9 bases between them. The CDR3 has 13 amino acids. CDR3 region: CASSRGNNQPQHF. The CDR3 DNA is TGTGCCAGCAGTCGGGGAAACAATCAGCCCCAGCATTTT.

V is TRBV13 and J is TRBJ1-2; TRBD1 matches 8 bases. The CDR3 is made up of 15 amino acids. Trimming at V came to 5 bases and at J to 0 bases, leaving 5 bases not matched to a gene. Germline V gives CDR1 PRHDT, CDR2 FYEKMQ (reference sequence). CDR3 in DNA: TGTGCCAGCAGCAACACAGGGGGGGCTAACTATGGCTACACCTTC. This translates into CASSNTGGANYGYTF.

On this clone: At one end the junction does not follow the germline gene, possibly because of a read error. The chain is built from TRBV2 and TRBJ2-7; D uncertain. The CDR3 extends over 11 amino acids. Per the germline V gene, CDR1 is SNHLY and CDR2 is FYNNEI. The CDR3 spells CASSDFGSLAF. CDR3 nucleotide sequence: TGTGCCAGCAGTGATTTCGGTTCCTTAGCCTTC.

The chain links TRBV11-1 to TRBJ2-1, with 12 bases matching TRBD2. Germline V gives CDR1 SGHAT, CDR2 FQDESV (reference sequence). This CDR3 comprises 15 residues. J lost 7 bases, V lost 6 bases, and 7 bases had no gene match. The CDR3 loop reads CASSSGLAGINEQFF. The CDR3 DNA follows: TGTGCCAGCAGTTCCGGACTAGCGGGGATTAATGAGCAGTTCTTC.

Regarding this clone: The same CDR3 can be traced to other DNA sequences in this sample. The chain recombines TRBV7-2 with TRBJ1-5, with 9 bases matching TRBD1. Germline values: CDR1 SGHTA, CDR2 FQGNSA. The CDR3 totals 13 residues. The ends lost 4 bases at V and 7 bases at J; junction bases unmatched: 2. In DNA, the CDR3 is TGTGCCAGCAGCTACAGGGGGCAACAGCCCCAGCATTTT. The encoded protein is CASSYRGQQPQHF. The variable domain in full, completed from reference TRBV7-2 and TRBJ1-5, reads GAGVSQSPSNKVTEKGKDVELRCDPISGHTALYWYRQSLGQGLEFLIYFQGNSAPDKSGLPSDRFSAERTGGSVSTLTIQRTQQEDSAVYLCASSYRGQQPQHFGDGTRLSIL.

The V gene is TRBV2, the J gene TRBJ1-1; D is ambiguous. The CDR3 has 13 residues. Germline V lookup: CDR1 SNHLY, CDR2 FYNNEI. V was cut by 7 bases and J by 5 bases, with 14 bases left in between. The CDR3 loop reads CASIKTLGTEAFF. The CDR3 DNA is TGTGCCAGCATTAAGACACTAGGGACTGAAGCTTTCTTT.

This chain joins TRBV6-5 and TRBJ2-3; 7 bases map to TRBD1. The germline gives CDR1 MNHEY, CDR2 SVGAGI. V lost 6 bases to trimming and J lost 8 bases; unmatched junction nucleotides: 8. The length of the CDR3 is 13 residues. The CDR3 sequence: CASRPTGLVTQYF. The CDR3 DNA reads as TGTGCCAGCAGGCCGACAGGGTTGGTTACGCAGTATTTT.

The V call is TRBV6-5, the J call TRBJ2-3; possible D gene TRBD2, 6 bases. CDR3 size: 14 residues. The germline V gene has CDR1 MNHEY and CDR2 SVGAGI. V gave up 8 bases and J gave up 5 bases, with 17 bases separating them. CDR3 nucleotides: TGTGCCAGCCTGTTAGAAGTGGGAGGAGATACGCAGTATTTT. Protein: CASLLEVGGDTQYF.

V is TRBV13 and J is TRBJ2-7; 11 bases map to TRBD2. This CDR3 comprises 14 residues. The V segment lost 5 bases and the J segment 6 bases; nucleotides outside the gene matches: 6. CDR1 is PRHDT, CDR2 FYEKMQ, per germline (reference sequence). The CDR3 DNA is TGTGCCAGCAGCCCAGGGACTAGCGGACTCGAGCAGTACTTC. Protein product: CASSPGTSGLEQYF.